Listed here are 23 T cell receptor beta chains from one sample, sequenced in a study of blood T cell repertoires in COVID-19. Method: immunoSEQ multiplex PCR; TCRdb's copy keeps in-frame clones and lacks some. Of around 220,000 clones in the sample, about 90% were seen once. The sequenced material came from PBMCs or T cells enriched from blood (not recorded which). These receptor sequences come from a woman aged 18-29 years who had recovered from COVID-19.

The rearrangement uses TRBV5-4 and TRBJ2-5; 7 nucleotides line up with TRBD2. With V trimmed by 9 bases and J by 4 bases, 9 bases remained unmatched. This CDR3 spans 13 amino acids. Germline lookup yields CDR1 SGHNT and CDR2 YYREEE (reference sequence). The CDR3 loop is CATVAGDAETQYF. In nucleotides, the CDR3 is TGTGCCACAGTGGCGGGAGACGCAGAGACCCAGTACTTC.

The CDR3 loop is CASSPLGEVTGNTIYF. The CDR3 nucleotides are TGTGCCAGCAGCCCTCTCGGAGAAGTTACTGGAAACACCATATATTTT. This rearrangement joins TRBV3-1 (or the pseudogene TRBV3-2) to TRBJ1-3; D remains ambiguous. The CDR3 consists of 16 residues. Germline CDR1 and CDR2: LGHDT and YNNKEL (reference sequence). The V end was cut by 4 bases, the J end by 2 bases, with 15 bases between.

V and J are TRBV28 and TRBJ2-5; D not certain. The germline V gene encodes CDR1 MDHEN and CDR2 SYDVKM. The CDR3 contains 13 residues. V lost 5 bases to trimming and J lost 5 bases, with 12 bases between them. The CDR3 reads CASSTPGRETQYF. The CDR3 DNA is TGTGCCAGCAGTACGCCAGGCCGGGAGACCCAGTACTTC.

The chain links TRBV19 to TRBJ1-2; TRBD1 agrees at 7 bases. The ends lost 3 bases at V and 6 bases at J; junction bases unmatched: 4. From germline, CDR1 is LNHDA and CDR2 SQIVND (reference sequence). There are 13 residues in the CDR3. CDR3 DNA sequence: TGTGCCAGTAGTATCTTGACAGGGAATGGCTACACCTTC. Translating it yields CASSILTGNGYTF.

The chain uses TRBV9 and TRBJ1-2, with D unclear. Germline V gives CDR1 SGDLS, CDR2 YYNGEE. The CDR3 runs to 16 residues. With 1 base removed from V and 3 bases from J, the gap between germline ends came to 16 bases. This CDR3 is CASSVTGSVGYYGYTF. CDR3 nucleotides: TGTGCCAGCAGCGTAACCGGGTCCGTCGGGTACTATGGCTACACCTTC.

The chain combines TRBV6-4 with TRBJ2-1; 10 bases match TRBD2. Germline CDR1 MRHNA, CDR2 SNTAGT. The CDR3 has 16 residues. Trimming took 5 bases from V and 8 from J; bases not matched to a gene: 12. For the CDR3, the DNA is TGTGCCAGCAGTCTAGGTTGGACTAGCGGTCCGGATGAGCAGTTCTTC. The encoded protein is CASSLGWTSGPDEQFF.

In DNA form, the CDR3 reads TGTGCCAGCAGCCAAGCGACCGGCCCGGGGACCTTC. This codes for CASSQATGPGTF. The chain links TRBV3-1 (or the pseudogene TRBV3-2) to TRBJ1-2, with D uncertain. Germline V gives CDR1 LGHDT, CDR2 YNNKEL (reference sequence). CDR3 size: 12 residues. The V end lost 1 base, the J end lost 14 bases, and 14 bases lay between the germline ends.

The chain is built from TRBV3-1 (or the pseudogene TRBV3-2) and TRBJ1-3; a weak D match, TRBD1 (5 bases). This CDR3 is built from 18 residues. Trimming shortened V by 5 bases and J by 4 bases, and 24 bases separated the two germline ends. CDR1 and CDR2 from the germline V gene are LGHDT and YNNKEL (reference sequence). CDR3 DNA sequence: TGTGCCAGCAGCTCCCCCCTCCTCAGGGCGGGATTCGGAAACACCATATATTTT. Protein: CASSSPLLRAGFGNTIYF.

The genes are TRBV4-2 and TRBJ1-4, with 10 bases that match TRBD1. CDR1 LGHNA and CDR2 YNFKEQ come from the germline V gene. CDR3 length equals 13 residues. V trimming: 3 bases; J trimming: 16 bases; junction bases outside the gene matches: 8. The CDR3 nucleotides are TGTGCCAGCAGCCACCGGGACAGGGGTCCGGGGTTTTTT. Translated, it gives CASSHRDRGPGFF.

V and J are TRBV5-1 and TRBJ2-3; weak D call: TRBD1 (6 bases). The V and J ends lost 4 bases and 2 bases respectively, with 14 bases between them. Germline CDR1 is SGHRS and CDR2 is YFSETQ. This CDR3 spans 15 amino acids. In DNA form, the CDR3 reads TGCGCCAGCAGCACTAGGACAGACAACACAGATACGCAGTATTTT. This gives the protein CASSTRTDNTDTQYF.

The V and J genes are TRBV19 and TRBJ2-7; 10 nucleotides agree with TRBD2. This CDR3 contains 15 residues. The V and J ends lost 7 bases and 6 bases, in that order; junction bases with no gene match: 12. Germline assignment: CDR1 LNHDA and CDR2 SQIVND (reference sequence). CDR3 sequence reads: CASTSTLGLASEQYF. CDR3 nucleotides: TGTGCCAGTACCAGCACCCTGGGACTAGCGAGCGAGCAGTACTTC.

The chain joins TRBV13 to TRBJ1-1; 7 bases line up with TRBD1. This CDR3 has 15 amino acids. CDR1 and CDR2 from the germline V gene are PRHDT and FYEKMQ (reference sequence). V gave up 4 bases and J gave up 0 bases; unmatched junction bases: 5. The CDR3 reads CASSYDRALNTEAFF. CDR3 nucleotides: TGTGCCAGCAGCTACGACAGGGCCTTGAACACTGAAGCTTTCTTT.

The V and J genes are TRBV7-9 and TRBJ1-6; D ambiguous. Germline CDR1 reads SEHNR; CDR2 reads FQNEAQ (reference sequence). Between the trimmed V and J ends, which lost 0 bases and 8 bases, there was a span of 8 bases. The CDR3 covers 14 residues. CDR3 region: CASSLALGDSPLHF. CDR3 sequence (DNA): TGTGCCAGCAGCTTAGCGCTGGGAGATTCACCCCTCCACTTT.

This clone was seen a few times. The genes are TRBV5-1 and TRBJ2-7, with 9 nucleotides matching TRBD1. CDR1 is SGHRS, CDR2 YFSETQ, per germline. The CDR3 sequence is 14 residues long. Trimming at V came to 3 bases and at J to 7 bases, leaving 8 bases not matched to a gene. DNA for the CDR3: TGCGCCAGCAGCTCGGACAGGGGTTTGGGTGAGCAGTACTTC. Amino acids: CASSSDRGLGEQYF.

The chain links TRBV20-1 to TRBJ2-1, with D possibly TRBD2 on 5 matching bases. V lost 5 bases and J 8 bases, leaving 10 bases between the germline ends. The CDR3 loop spans 11 amino acids. The germline V gene has CDR1 DFQATT and CDR2 SNEGSKA (reference sequence). In nucleotides, the CDR3 is TGCAGTGCTGAGAGAGGGTATGAGCAGTTCTTC. This encodes CSAERGYEQFF.

The rearrangement joins TRBV21-1 to TRBJ2-3; the DNA was not compared with TRBD2, the D call given in the table. TRBV21-1 is described as a pseudogene. The CDR3 length is 16 residues. The CDR3 is CASSKGEHGAGDTQYF. Here the CDR3 DNA reads TGTGCCAGCAGCAAAGGAGAGCACGGGGCGGGGGATACGCAGTATTTT.

Details on this clone: Other DNA sequences in this sample translate to the same CDR3. The chain employs TRBV3-1 (or the pseudogene TRBV3-2) and TRBJ1-1; D gene uncertain. The germline V gene encodes CDR1 LGHDT and CDR2 YNNKEL (reference sequence). The CDR3 sequence is 14 residues long. The V and J ends lost 0 bases and 1 base respectively, with 6 bases between them. The CDR3 spells CASSQDGRNTEAFF. DNA for the CDR3: TGTGCCAGCAGCCAAGATGGCAGGAACACTGAAGCTTTCTTT.

The chain carries TRBV12-3 or TRBV12-4 and TRBJ2-3; D remains unclear. The germline V and J ends were trimmed by 3 bases and 6 bases, with 7 bases remaining between them. The CDR3 sequence is 12 residues long. This CDR3 reads CASSFTGDTQYF. CDR3 sequence (DNA): TGTGCCAGCAGTTTCACCGGGGATACGCAGTATTTT.

This rearrangement joins TRBV7-2 to TRBJ2-3, with 11 bases identical to TRBD2. The J segment lost 6 bases and the V segment lost 8 bases, leaving 16 bases of the junction unmatched. The CDR3 extends over 17 amino acids. Germline V gene lookup returns CDR1 SGHTA and CDR2 FQGNSA. CDR3 bases: TGTGCCAGCGGCCATACTAGCGGGGGCTCGAAGGGGGATACGCAGTATTTT. It yields the protein CASGHTSGGSKGDTQYF. The variable domain in full, with the rest retrieved from reference TRBV7-2 and TRBJ2-3, is GAGVSQSPSNKVTEKGKDVELRCDPISGHTALYWYRQSLGQGLEFLIYFQGNSAPDKSGLPSDRFSAERTGGSVSTLTIQRTQQEDSAVYLCASGHTSGGSKGDTQYFGPGTRLTVL.

The chain couples TRBV9 to TRBJ1-3; TRBD1 matches 8 bases. V shed 4 bases and J 1 base; nucleotides not matched to a gene: 4. Germline V gene data show CDR1 as SGDLS and CDR2 as YYNGEE. The CDR3 length is 15 residues. This CDR3 is CASSPTGASGNTIYF. The CDR3, as DNA: TGTGCCAGCAGCCCGACAGGGGCGTCTGGAAACACCATATATTTT. Looking up the rest from reference TRBV9 and TRBJ1-3 gives the full variable domain: DSGVTQTPKHLITATGQRVTLRCSPRSGDLSVYWYQQSLDQGLQFLIQYYNGEERAKGNILERFSAQQFPDLHSELNLSSLELGDSALYFCASSPTGASGNTIYFGEGSWLTVV.

The rearrangement links TRBV6-2 or TRBV6-3 to TRBJ1-6; TRBD1 is a possible D gene (5 bases). Per the germline V gene, CDR1 is MNHEY and CDR2 is SVGEGT. The CDR3 totals 14 residues. Trimming cost V 1 base and J 7 bases, with 8 bases left between them. The CDR3 sequence: CASSYYRGNSPLHF. The CDR3 nucleotides read TGTGCCAGCAGTTACTACCGGGGGAATTCACCCCTCCACTTT.

Details on this clone: One junction end disagrees with the germline gene, perhaps due to a read error. V is TRBV7-7 and J is TRBJ2-2; 9 positions agree with TRBD2. The CDR3 has 15 amino acids. CDR1 is SSHAT, CDR2 FNYEAQ, per germline (reference sequence). The CDR3 region is CASSPGLASTGELFF. CDR3 nucleotide sequence: TGTGCTAGCAGCCCCGGACTAGCGAGTACCGGGGAGCTGTTTTTT.

The chain recombines TRBV7-9 with TRBJ2-1; D is perhaps TRBD2 (5 bases). Germline lookup yields CDR1 SEHNR and CDR2 FQNEAQ (reference sequence). CDR3 length equals 15 residues. Trimming shortened V by 3 bases and J by 3 bases, and 12 bases separated the two germline ends. CDR3: CASSFRGRSYNEQFF. DNA of the CDR3: TGTGCCAGCAGCTTCCGGGGTAGGAGCTACAATGAGCAGTTCTTC.